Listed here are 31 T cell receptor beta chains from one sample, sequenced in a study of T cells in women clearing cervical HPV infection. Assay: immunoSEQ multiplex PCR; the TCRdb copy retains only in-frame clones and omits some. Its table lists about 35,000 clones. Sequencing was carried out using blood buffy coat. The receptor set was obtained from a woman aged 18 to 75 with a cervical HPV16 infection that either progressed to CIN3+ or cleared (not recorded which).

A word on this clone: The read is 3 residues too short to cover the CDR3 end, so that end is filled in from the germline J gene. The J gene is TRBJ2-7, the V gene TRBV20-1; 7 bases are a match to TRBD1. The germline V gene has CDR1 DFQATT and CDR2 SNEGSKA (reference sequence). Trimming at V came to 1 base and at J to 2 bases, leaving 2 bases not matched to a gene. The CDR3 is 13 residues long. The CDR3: CSARAGQTYEQYF. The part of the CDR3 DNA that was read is TGCAGTGCTAGAGCGGGACAGACCTACGAG.

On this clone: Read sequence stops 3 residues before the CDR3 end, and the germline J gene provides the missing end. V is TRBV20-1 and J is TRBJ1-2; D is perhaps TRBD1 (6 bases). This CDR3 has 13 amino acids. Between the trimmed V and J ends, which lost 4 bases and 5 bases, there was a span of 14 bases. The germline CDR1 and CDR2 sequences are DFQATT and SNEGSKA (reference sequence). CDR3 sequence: CSAKDSASYGYTF. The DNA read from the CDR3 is TGCAGTGCTAAGGACAGCGCCTCTTATGGC.

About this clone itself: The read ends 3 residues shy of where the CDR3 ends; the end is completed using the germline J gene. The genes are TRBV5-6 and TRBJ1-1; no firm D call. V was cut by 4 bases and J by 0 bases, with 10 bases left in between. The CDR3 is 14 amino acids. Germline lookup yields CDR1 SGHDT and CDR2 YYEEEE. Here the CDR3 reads CASSLKRVNTEAFF. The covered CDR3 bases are TGTGCCAGCAGCCTCAAAAGGGTGAACACTGAA.

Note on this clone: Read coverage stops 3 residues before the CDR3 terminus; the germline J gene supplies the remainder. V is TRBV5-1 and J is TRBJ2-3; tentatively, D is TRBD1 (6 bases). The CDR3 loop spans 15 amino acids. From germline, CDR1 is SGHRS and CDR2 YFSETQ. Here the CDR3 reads CASSLLGEGVETQYF. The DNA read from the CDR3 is TGCGCCAGCAGCTTGTTGGGCGAGGGGGTGGAGACG.

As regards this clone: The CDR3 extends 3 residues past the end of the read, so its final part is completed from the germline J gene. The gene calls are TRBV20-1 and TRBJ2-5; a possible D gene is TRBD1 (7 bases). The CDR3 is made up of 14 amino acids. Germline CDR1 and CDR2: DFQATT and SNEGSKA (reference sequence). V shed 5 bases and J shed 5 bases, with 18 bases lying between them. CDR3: CSAYTGVAGETQYF. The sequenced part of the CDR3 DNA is TGCAGTGCTTACACAGGGGTCGCGGGGGAGACC.

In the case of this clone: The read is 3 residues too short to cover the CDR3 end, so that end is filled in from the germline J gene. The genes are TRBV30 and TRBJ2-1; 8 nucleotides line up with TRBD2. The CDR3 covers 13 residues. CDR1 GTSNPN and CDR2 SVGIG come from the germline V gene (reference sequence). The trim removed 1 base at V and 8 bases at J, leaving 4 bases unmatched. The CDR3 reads CAWSGLAGYEQFF. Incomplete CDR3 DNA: TGTGCCTGGAGTGGATTAGCGGGGTATGAG.

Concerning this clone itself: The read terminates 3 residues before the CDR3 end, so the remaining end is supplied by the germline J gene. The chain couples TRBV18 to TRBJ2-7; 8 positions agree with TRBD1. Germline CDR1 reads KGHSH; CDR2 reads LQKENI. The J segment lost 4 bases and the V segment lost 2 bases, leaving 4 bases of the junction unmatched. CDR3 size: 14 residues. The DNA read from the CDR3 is TGTGCCAGCTCACCAGCCCGGGACAGGTACGAG. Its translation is CASSPARDRYE. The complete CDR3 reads CASSPARDRYEQYF.

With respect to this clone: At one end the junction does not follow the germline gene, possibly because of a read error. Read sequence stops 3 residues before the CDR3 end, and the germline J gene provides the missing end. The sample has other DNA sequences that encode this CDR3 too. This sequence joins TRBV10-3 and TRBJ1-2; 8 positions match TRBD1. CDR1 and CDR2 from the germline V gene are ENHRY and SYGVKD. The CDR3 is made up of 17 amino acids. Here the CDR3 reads CAISAVGQASANYGYTF. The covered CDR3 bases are TGTGCCATCAGTGCAGTGGGACAGGCCTCAGCTAACTATGGA.

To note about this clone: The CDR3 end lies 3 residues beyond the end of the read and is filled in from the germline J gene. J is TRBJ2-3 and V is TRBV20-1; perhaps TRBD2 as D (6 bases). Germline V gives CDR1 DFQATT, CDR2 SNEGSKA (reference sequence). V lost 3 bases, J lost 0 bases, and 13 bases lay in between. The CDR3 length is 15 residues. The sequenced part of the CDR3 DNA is TGCAGTGCTAGCAGGGACCGGGGGAGCACAGATACG. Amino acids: CSASRDRGSTDT. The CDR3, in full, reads CSASRDRGSTDTQYF.

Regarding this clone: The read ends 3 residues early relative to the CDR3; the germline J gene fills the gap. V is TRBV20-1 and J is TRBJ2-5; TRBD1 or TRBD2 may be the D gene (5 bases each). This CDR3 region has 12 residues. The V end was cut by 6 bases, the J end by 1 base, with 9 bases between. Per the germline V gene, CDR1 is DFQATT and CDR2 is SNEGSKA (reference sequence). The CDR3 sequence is CSAKRGQETQYF. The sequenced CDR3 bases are TGCAGTGCCAAGAGGGGCCAAGAGACC.

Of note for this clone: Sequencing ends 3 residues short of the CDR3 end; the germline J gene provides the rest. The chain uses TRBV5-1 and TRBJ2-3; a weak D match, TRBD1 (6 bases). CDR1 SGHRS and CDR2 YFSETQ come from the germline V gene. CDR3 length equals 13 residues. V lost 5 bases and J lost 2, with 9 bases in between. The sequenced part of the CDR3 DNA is TGCGCCAGCAGTACAGGGCCCACAGATACG. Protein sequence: CASSTGPTDT. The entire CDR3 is CASSTGPTDTQYF.

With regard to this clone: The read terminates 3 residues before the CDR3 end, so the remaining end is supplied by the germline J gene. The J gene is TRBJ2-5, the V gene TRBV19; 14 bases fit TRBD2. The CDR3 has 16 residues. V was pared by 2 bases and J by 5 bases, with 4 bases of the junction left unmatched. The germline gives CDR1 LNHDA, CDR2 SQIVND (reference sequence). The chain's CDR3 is CASSISGLAGVETQYF. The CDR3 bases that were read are TGTGCCAGTAGTATATCGGGACTAGCGGGAGTGGAGACC.

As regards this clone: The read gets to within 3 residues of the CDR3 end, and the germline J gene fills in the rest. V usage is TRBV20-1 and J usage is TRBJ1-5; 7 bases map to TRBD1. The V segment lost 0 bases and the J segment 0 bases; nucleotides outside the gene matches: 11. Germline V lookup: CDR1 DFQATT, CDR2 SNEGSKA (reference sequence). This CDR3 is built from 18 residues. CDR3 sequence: CSARDGSQGEISNQPQHF. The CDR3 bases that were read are TGCAGTGCTAGAGATGGTTCTCAGGGGGAAATTAGCAATCAGCCC.

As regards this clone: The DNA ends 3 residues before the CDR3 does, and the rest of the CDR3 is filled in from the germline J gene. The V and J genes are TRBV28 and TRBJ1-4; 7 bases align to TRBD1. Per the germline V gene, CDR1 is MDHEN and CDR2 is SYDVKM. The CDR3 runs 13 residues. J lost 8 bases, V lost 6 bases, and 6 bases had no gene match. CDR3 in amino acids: CASSQGQDEKLFF. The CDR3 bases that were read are TGTGCCAGCAGCCAAGGACAGGACGAAAAA.

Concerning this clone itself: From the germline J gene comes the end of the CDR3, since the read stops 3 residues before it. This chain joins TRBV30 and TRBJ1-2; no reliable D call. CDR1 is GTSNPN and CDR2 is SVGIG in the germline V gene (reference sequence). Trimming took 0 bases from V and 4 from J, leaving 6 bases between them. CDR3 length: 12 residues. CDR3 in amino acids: CAWSVGAYGYTF. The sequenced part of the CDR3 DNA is TGTGCCTGGAGTGTCGGTGCCTATGGC.

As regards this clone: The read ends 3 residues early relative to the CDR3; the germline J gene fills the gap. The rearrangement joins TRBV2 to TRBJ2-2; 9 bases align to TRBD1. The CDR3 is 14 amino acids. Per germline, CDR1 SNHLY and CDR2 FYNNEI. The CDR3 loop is CASSETGGTEKLFF. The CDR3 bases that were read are TGTGCCAGCAGTGAAACAGGGGGCACTGAAAAG.

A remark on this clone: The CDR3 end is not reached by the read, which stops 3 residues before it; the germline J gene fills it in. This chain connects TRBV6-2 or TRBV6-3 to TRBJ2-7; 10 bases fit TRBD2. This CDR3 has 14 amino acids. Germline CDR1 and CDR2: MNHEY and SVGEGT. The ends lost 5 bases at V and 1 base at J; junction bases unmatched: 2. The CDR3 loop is CASSRTSGSYEQYF. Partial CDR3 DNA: TGTGCCAGCAGTAGGACTAGCGGATCCTACGAG.

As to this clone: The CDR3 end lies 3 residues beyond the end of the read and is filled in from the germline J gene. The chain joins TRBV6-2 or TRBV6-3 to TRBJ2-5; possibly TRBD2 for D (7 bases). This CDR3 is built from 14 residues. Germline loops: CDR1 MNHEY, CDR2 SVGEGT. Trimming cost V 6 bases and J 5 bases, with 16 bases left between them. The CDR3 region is CASSRGAFGETQYF. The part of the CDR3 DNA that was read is TGTGCCAGCAGCCGGGGGGCGTTCGGGGAGACC.

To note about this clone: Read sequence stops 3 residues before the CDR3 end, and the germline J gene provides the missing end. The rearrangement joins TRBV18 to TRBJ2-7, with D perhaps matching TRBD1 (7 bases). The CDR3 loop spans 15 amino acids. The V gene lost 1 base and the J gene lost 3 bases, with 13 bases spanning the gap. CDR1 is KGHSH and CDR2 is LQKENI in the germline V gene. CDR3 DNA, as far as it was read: TGTGCCAGCTCACCACGGAGACAGGGACTCTACGAG. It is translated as CASSPRRQGLYE. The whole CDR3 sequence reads CASSPRRQGLYEQYF.

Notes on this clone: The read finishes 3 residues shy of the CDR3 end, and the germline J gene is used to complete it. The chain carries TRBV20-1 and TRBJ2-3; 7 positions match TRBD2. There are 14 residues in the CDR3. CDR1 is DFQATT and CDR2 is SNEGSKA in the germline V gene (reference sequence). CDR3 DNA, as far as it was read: TGCAGTGCACTCCGTCCACTAGCGATAGAGACG. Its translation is CSALRPLAIET. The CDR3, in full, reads CSALRPLAIETQYF.

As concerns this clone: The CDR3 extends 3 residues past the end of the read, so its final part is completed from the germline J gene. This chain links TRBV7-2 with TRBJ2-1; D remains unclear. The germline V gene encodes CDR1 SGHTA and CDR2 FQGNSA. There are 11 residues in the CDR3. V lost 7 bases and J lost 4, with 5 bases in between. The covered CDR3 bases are TGTGCCAGCACCCTGTACAATGAG. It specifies CASTLYNE. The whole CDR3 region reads CASTLYNEQFF.

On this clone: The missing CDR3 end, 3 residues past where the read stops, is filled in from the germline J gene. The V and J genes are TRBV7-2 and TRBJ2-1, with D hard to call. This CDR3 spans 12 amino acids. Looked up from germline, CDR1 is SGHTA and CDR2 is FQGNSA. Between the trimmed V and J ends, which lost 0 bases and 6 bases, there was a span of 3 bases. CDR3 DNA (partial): TGTGCCAGCAGCTTAGCCAGCAATGAG. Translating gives CASSLASNE. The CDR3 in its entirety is CASSLASNEQFF.

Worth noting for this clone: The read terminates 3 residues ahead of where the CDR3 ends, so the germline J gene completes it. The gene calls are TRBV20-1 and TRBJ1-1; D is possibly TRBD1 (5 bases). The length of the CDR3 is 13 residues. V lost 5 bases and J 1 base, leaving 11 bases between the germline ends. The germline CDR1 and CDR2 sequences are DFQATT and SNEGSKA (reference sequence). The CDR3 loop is CSAEDQGNTEAFF. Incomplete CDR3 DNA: TGCAGTGCTGAAGATCAGGGGAACACTGAA.

The CDR3 DNA, read in part, is TGTGCCAGCAGCTTGGGGACTAGCGGGACCTATGGTCAGACG. This encodes CASSLGTSGTYGQT. The full CDR3 reads CASSLGTSGTYGQTQYF. J is TRBJ2-3 and V is TRBV7-8; the match to TRBD2 covers 13 bases. Read sequence stops 3 residues before the CDR3 end, and the germline J gene provides the missing end. The CDR3 has 17 residues. Germline CDR1 and CDR2: SGHVS and FQNEAQ. Combining the CDR3 with reference TRBV7-8 and TRBJ2-3 gives the whole variable domain GAGVSQSPRYKVAKRGQDVALRCDPISGHVSLFWYQQALGQGPEFLTYFQNEAQLDKSGLPSDRFFAERPEGSVSTLKIQRTQQEDSAVYLCASSLGTSGTYGQTQYFGPGTRLTVL.

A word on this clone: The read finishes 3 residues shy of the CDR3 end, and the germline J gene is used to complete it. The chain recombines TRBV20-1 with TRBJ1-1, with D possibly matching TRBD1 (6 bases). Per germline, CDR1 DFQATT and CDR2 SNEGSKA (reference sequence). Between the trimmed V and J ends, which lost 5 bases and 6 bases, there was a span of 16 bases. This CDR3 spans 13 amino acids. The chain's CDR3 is CSAHMGGLAEAFF. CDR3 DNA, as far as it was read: TGCAGTGCTCATATGGGGGGGCTGGCTGAA.

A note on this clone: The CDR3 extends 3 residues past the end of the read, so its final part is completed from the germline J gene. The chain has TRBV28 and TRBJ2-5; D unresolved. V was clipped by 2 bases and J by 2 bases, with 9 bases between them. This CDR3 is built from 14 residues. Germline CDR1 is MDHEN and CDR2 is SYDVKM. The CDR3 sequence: CASSLSQVQETQYF. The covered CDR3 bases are TGTGCCAGCAGTTTAAGTCAGGTTCAAGAGACC.

CDR3 DNA (partial): TGTGCCAGCAGCGATTTTAGACTAGCGGGGGGGCCG. This translates into CASSDFRLAGGP. The whole CDR3 is CASSDFRLAGGPQYF. This chain links TRBV5-8 with TRBJ2-3; 14 nucleotides match TRBD2. The CDR3 goes on 3 residues after the read ends, and that part is filled in from the germline J gene. Germline V CDR1 and CDR2: SGHTS, YDEGEE. The CDR3 contains 15 residues.

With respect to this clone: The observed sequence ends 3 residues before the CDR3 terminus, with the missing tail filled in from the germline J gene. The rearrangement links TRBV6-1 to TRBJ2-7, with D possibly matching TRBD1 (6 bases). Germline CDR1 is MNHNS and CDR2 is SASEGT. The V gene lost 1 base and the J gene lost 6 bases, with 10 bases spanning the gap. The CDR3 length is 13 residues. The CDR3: CASSEETGLEQYF. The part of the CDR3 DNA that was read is TGTGCCAGCAGTGAAGAAACAGGGCTCGAG.

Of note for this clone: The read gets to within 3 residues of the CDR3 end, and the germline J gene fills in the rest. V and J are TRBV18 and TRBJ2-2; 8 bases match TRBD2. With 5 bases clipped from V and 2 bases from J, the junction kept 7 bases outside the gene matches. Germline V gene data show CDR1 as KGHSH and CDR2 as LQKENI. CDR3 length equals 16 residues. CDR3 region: CASSSLAGGNTGELFF. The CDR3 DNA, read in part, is TGTGCCAGCTCAAGTCTTGCGGGGGGAAACACCGGGGAG. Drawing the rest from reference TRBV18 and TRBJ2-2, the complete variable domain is NAGVMQNPRHLVRRRGQEARLRCSPMKGHSHVYWYRQLPEEGLKFMVYLQKENIIDESGMPKERFSAEFPKEGPSILRIQQVVRGDSAAYFCASSSLAGGNTGELFFGEGSRLTVL.

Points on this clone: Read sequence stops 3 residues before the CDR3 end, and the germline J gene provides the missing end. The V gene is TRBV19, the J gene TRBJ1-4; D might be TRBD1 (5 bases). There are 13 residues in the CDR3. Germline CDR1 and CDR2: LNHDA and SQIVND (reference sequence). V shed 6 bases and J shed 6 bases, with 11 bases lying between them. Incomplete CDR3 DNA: TGTGCCAGTAGAAACAGGACCCATGAAAAA. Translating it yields CASRNRTHEK. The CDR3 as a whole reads CASRNRTHEKLFF.

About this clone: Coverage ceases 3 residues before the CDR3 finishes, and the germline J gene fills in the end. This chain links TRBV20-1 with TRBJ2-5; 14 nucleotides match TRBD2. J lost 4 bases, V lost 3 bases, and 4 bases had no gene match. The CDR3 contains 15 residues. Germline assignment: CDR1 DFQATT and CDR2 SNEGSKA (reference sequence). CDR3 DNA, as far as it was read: TGCAGTGCTAGGGGACTAGCGGGAGAGGGAGAGACC. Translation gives CSARGLAGEGET. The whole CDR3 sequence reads CSARGLAGEGETQYF.